The 5 T cell receptor beta chains below were found in one sample sequenced in a study of T-cell memory formation after mild COVID-19. Via MiXCR, TCRdb re-called the 5' RACE reads, giving one row per CDR3 protein. The data contain 380,000 or so distinct CDR3 sequences, around 14% of them singletons. The material sequenced was PBMCs or a T cell subset sorted from them (not recorded which). The receptors were gathered from a man between 18 and 35 years old who had mild COVID-19 (a few samples of this study predate the infection). Cell type and time point are not known.

This clonotype was seen more than once but under ten times. The chain joins TRBV7-2 to TRBJ1-2; TRBD1 matches 9 bases. Germline values: CDR1 SGHTA, CDR2 FQGNSA. The CDR3 has 15 residues. V shed 5 bases, J shed 4 bases, and the junction held 8 bases outside the gene matches. CDR3 nucleotide sequence: TGTGCCAGCAGCCCTGGGACAGGGCCCCTCTATGGCTACACCTTC. This gives the protein CASSPGTGPLYGYTF. Looking up the rest from reference TRBV7-2 and TRBJ1-2 gives the full variable domain: GAGVSQSPSNKVTEKGKDVELRCDPISGHTALYWYRQSLGQGLEFLIYFQGNSAPDKSGLPSDRFSAERTGGSVSTLTIQRTQQEDSAVYLCASSPGTGPLYGYTFGSGTRLTVV.

The sample holds a few counts of this clonotype. V is TRBV29-1 and J is TRBJ1-1, with a weak D call TRBD1 (5 bases). This CDR3 region has 14 residues. Between the trimmed V and J ends, which lost 0 bases and 3 bases, there was a span of 11 bases. Looked up from germline, CDR1 is SQVTM and CDR2 is ANQGSEA. The CDR3 bases are TGCAGCGTTGAAGATCATCGGGGGTACACTGAAGCTTTCTTT. This translates into CSVEDHRGYTEAFF.

V is TRBV28 and J is TRBJ2-1; D is possibly TRBD2 (6 bases). The germline gives CDR1 MDHEN, CDR2 SYDVKM. The CDR3 is made up of 17 amino acids. The V end was cut by 7 bases, the J end by 0 bases, with 19 bases between. In DNA, the CDR3 is TGTGCCAGCACCCCACAGCGGGTTTTCGGCTCCTACAATGAGCAGTTCTTC. It is translated as CASTPQRVFGSYNEQFF.

In its sample, this clonotype was seen a few times. The chain joins TRBV20-1 to TRBJ1-6, with D unresolved. V dropped 0 bases and J dropped 14 bases, with 5 bases sitting between them. CDR1 and CDR2 (germline): DFQATT, SNEGSKA (reference sequence). The CDR3 spans 10 residues. CDR3 residues: CSAREETLHF. DNA of the CDR3: TGCAGTGCTAGAGAAGAGACCCTCCACTTT.

Ten or more counts support this clonotype. In nucleotides, the CDR3 is TGTGCCAGCAGCTTAGTGGGGGACCAAGAGACCCAGTACTTC. It is translated as CASSLVGDQETQYF. This sequence joins TRBV7-7 and TRBJ2-5, with D perhaps matching TRBD1 or TRBD2 (5 bases each). Germline CDR1 is SSHAT and CDR2 is FNYEAQ (reference sequence). The CDR3 length is 14 residues. V lost 1 base, J lost 0 bases, and 6 bases lay in between.